One and the same sample provided the 28 T cell receptor beta chains below, sequenced in a study of T cells in Graves' hyperthyroidism and ophthalmopathy. Amplification yielded TCR beta CDR3 regions, with RNA transcripts as the source. Researchers ran a first-round RT-PCR on the TCR CDR3 using the HTBI primer set. TCRdb recomputed calls from the multiplex PCR reads with MiXCR, one row per CDR3 protein. The sample records some 600,000 distinct CDR3 sequences, 14% being singletons. The sample comprised blood. The receptors shown here come from a woman between 25 and 40 years old with Graves' hyperthyroidism that later progressed to Graves' ophthalmopathy.

This clonotype was counted ten times or more. The chain combines TRBV6-1 with TRBJ1-2, with 9 bases lining up with TRBD1. Trimming cost V 6 bases and J 8 bases; bases outside gene matches: 13. This CDR3 comprises 15 residues. Per the germline V gene, CDR1 is MNHNS and CDR2 is SASEGT. CDR3 coding DNA: TGTGCCAGCAGAGAGCTTCTACAGGGGGCAATAGGCTACACCTTC. Protein sequence: CASRELLQGAIGYTF.

This clonotype was observed a handful of times. V is TRBV6-2 or TRBV6-3 and J is TRBJ2-5, with 11 positions matching TRBD2. The CDR3 runs 18 residues. The V gene's germline CDR1 is MNHEY and CDR2 SVGEGT. Trimming cost V 5 bases and J 4 bases; bases outside gene matches: 15. CDR3 region: CASSRLLAGGLRPETQYF. CDR3 bases: TGTGCCAGCAGTCGCTTATTAGCGGGAGGGCTTCGTCCAGAGACCCAGTACTTC.

The sample holds many counts of this clonotype. The V gene is TRBV27, the J gene TRBJ2-1, with no clear D. Germline CDR1 reads MNHEY; CDR2 reads SMNVEV (reference sequence). The CDR3 length is 13 residues. V lost 2 bases and J lost 6, with 8 bases in between. CDR3 loop: CASSLRVGNEQFF. CDR3 coding DNA: TGTGCCAGCAGTTTACGGGTGGGCAATGAGCAGTTCTTC.

In its sample, this clonotype was seen many times. This chain links TRBV20-1 with TRBJ2-7; D assignment may be TRBD1 or TRBD2 (5 bases each). The CDR3 covers 15 residues. The germline V gene encodes CDR1 DFQATT and CDR2 SNEGSKA (reference sequence). The V end was cut by 0 bases, the J end by 2 bases, with 14 bases between. This CDR3 is CSARDSGPGPYEQYF. CDR3 coding DNA: TGCAGTGCTAGAGATTCGGGACCAGGCCCCTACGAGCAGTACTTC.

The chain couples TRBV27 to TRBJ2-2, with 9 bases lining up with TRBD2. The V and J ends lost 5 bases and 7 bases, in that order; junction bases with no gene match: 11. Per the germline V gene, CDR1 is MNHEY and CDR2 is SMNVEV (reference sequence). CDR3 size: 16 residues. CDR3 coding DNA: TGTGCCAGCAGTGCGGGCGTAGCGGGAGTGGGCGGGGAGCTGTTTTTT. Protein product: CASSAGVAGVGGELFF.

This clonotype showed up many times. The rearrangement links TRBV11-2 to TRBJ2-7; TRBD2 matches 10 bases. The CDR3 spans 15 residues. Germline trimming cut 5 bases from V and 0 bases from J; bases unmatched to any gene: 4. The germline V gene has CDR1 SGHAT and CDR2 FQNNGV. CDR3 region: CASSLPSGSSYEQYF. The CDR3 DNA reads as TGTGCCAGCAGCCTGCCTAGCGGGAGCTCCTACGAGCAGTACTTC.

This clonotype has a count of ten or more. Here the CDR3 reads CAGAVDLSGNTIYF. The CDR3, as DNA: TGTGCCGGAGCAGTGGACCTCTCTGGAAACACCATATATTTT. The gene calls are TRBV12-3 or TRBV12-4 and TRBJ1-3, with unresolved D. Between the trimmed V and J ends, which lost 11 bases and 0 bases, there was a span of 14 bases. This CDR3 contains 14 residues.

This clonotype was seen ten or more times. The chain's CDR3 is CASSFTGSSNQPQHF. CDR3 bases: TGTGCCAGCAGTTTTACCGGGTCCAGCAATCAGCCCCAGCATTTT. V usage is TRBV28 and J usage is TRBJ1-5; D is ambiguous. Germline CDR1 reads MDHEN; CDR2 reads SYDVKM. This CDR3 region has 15 residues. Trimming removed 3 bases from V and 1 base from J, with 10 bases in between.

The chain combines TRBV29-1 with TRBJ1-1; tentatively, D is TRBD1 (6 bases). The CDR3 length is 14 residues. V lost 4 bases, J lost 5 bases, and 17 bases lay in between. Per the germline V gene, CDR1 is SQVTM and CDR2 is ANQGSEA. CDR3 region: CSVAGAASGTEAFF. The CDR3 nucleotides read TGCAGCGTTGCGGGGGCGGCTTCGGGGACTGAAGCTTTCTTT.

In its sample, this clonotype was seen a few times. J is TRBJ2-5 and V is TRBV9; no reliable D call. Trimming pared 0 bases from V and 3 bases from J, leaving 9 bases between. The germline gives CDR1 SGDLS, CDR2 YYNGEE. This CDR3 has 14 amino acids. Here the CDR3 DNA reads TGTGCCAGCAGCGTAGCCCCCCTCAAAGAGACCCAGTACTTC. This sequence encodes CASSVAPLKETQYF.

Remarks on this clonotype: A single base separates this from a much larger clone, so it may be a read error. The gene calls are TRBV11-3 and TRBJ2-1; weak D call: TRBD2 (5 bases). The CDR3 has 16 amino acids. Germline CDR1 reads SGHNT; CDR2 reads YENEEA. For the CDR3, the DNA is TGTGCCAGCAGCTTAGAGTCCCTAGCATCCTTGCGGGTGCAGTCCTTC. The encoded protein is CASSLESLASLRVQSF.

This chain joins TRBV28 and TRBJ2-5, with TRBD2 identical over 10 bases. V was clipped by 5 bases and J by 4 bases; unmatched bases: 7. This CDR3 region has 15 residues. The germline V gene encodes CDR1 MDHEN and CDR2 SYDVKM. CDR3 protein: CASSLAGAGRETQYF. CDR3 coding DNA: TGTGCCAGCAGTCTAGCGGGAGCAGGGAGAGAGACCCAGTACTTC.

A few counts support this clonotype. This chain joins TRBV14 and TRBJ1-4; D gene ambiguous. Deletions cut 2 bases from V and 8 bases from J, with 9 bases between. In germline, CDR1 is SGHDN, CDR2 FVKESK. The CDR3 totals 13 residues. Here the CDR3 reads CASSQTLEEKLFF. For the CDR3, the DNA is TGTGCCAGCAGCCAAACCTTAGAGGAAAAACTGTTTTTT.

This clonotype was found many times. The chain joins TRBV19 to TRBJ1-1; the match to TRBD1 covers 9 bases. The V gene end was trimmed by 3 bases and the J gene end by 0 bases; junction bases not matched to a gene: 5. Germline V gene sequence: CDR1 LNHDA, CDR2 SQIVND (reference sequence). The CDR3 covers 16 residues. The CDR3 reads CASSIGDRDMNTEAFF. As DNA, the CDR3 is TGTGCCAGTAGTATCGGGGACAGGGACATGAACACTGAAGCTTTCTTT.

This clonotype was seen at least ten times. This chain joins TRBV19 and TRBJ2-7; D ambiguous. Germline V gene lookup returns CDR1 LNHDA and CDR2 SQIVND (reference sequence). CDR3 length equals 17 residues. Trimming took 2 bases from V and 0 from J, leaving 17 bases between them. The CDR3 DNA reads as TGTGCCAGTAGTATATCTTCTTCGGGTGGGCACTCCTACGAGCAGTACTTC. Residues: CASSISSSGGHSYEQYF.

Worth noting for this clonotype: Being one base from a much bigger clone, this may be a read error. V usage is TRBV29-1 and J usage is TRBJ2-5; the D gene is possibly TRBD2 (6 bases). This CDR3 is built from 13 residues. From germline, CDR1 is SQVTM and CDR2 ANQGSEA. In DNA form, the CDR3 reads TGCAGCGCTGAAGTTCGGGAGCAAGAGACCCAGTACTTC. Its translation is CSAEVREQETQYF.

J is TRBJ2-3 and V is TRBV25-1; tentatively, D is TRBD1 or TRBD2 (5 bases each). The CDR3 extends over 13 amino acids. Germline lookup yields CDR1 MGHDK and CDR2 SYGVNS. V was cut by 6 bases and J by 2 bases, with 9 bases left in between. The CDR3 coding sequence is TGTGCCAGCAGCCGGGACGCCACAGATACGCAGTATTTT. Translating gives CASSRDATDTQYF.

The chain recombines TRBV30 with TRBJ2-7, with 13 bases lining up with TRBD2. V shed 7 bases, J shed 4 bases, and the junction held 7 bases outside the gene matches. The CDR3 loop spans 14 amino acids. Germline values: CDR1 GTSNPN, CDR2 SVGIG (reference sequence). The CDR3 DNA sequence: TGTGCCTCCGGGGGACTAGCGGGAAAATACGAGCAGTACTTC. Translation: CASGGLAGKYEQYF.

This clonotype was counted ten times or more. V is TRBV27 and J is TRBJ1-1, with D unclear. Per germline, CDR1 MNHEY and CDR2 SMNVEV (reference sequence). This CDR3 contains 12 residues. The ends were cut back, 6 bases at V and 3 bases at J, with 8 bases in the middle. CDR3 sequence: CASSEGDTEAFF. The CDR3 DNA follows: TGTGCCAGCAGCGAAGGAGACACTGAAGCTTTCTTT.

This clonotype has ten or more counts. The chain employs TRBV24-1 and TRBJ2-3; no clear D gene. Per germline, CDR1 KGHDR and CDR2 SFDVKD. V was clipped by 7 bases and J by 5 bases, with 9 bases between them. The CDR3 totals 12 residues. CDR3 DNA: TGTGCCACCAGCGAAGTTGGAGATACGCAGTATTTT. Translated, it gives CATSEVGDTQYF.

In this sample, this clonotype turned up a few times. The rearrangement links TRBV6-1 to TRBJ2-4; 7 bases map to TRBD1. In germline, CDR1 is MNHNS, CDR2 SASEGT. V dropped 6 bases and J dropped 0; count of bases not matched to a gene: 11. The CDR3 is made up of 17 amino acids. DNA of the CDR3: TGTGCCAGCAGCCCTCCCGACAGGGCAGAAGCCAAAAACATTCAGTACTTC. It is translated as CASSPPDRAEAKNIQYF.

This clonotype was seen a few times. A much larger clone is a single base away; this may be a read error. The chain combines TRBV20-1 with TRBJ1-1; D not resolved. Germline CDR1 and CDR2: DFQATT and SNEGSKA (reference sequence). The CDR3 runs 13 residues. V was cut by 1 base and J by 3 bases, with 9 bases left in between. CDR3 sequence (DNA): TGCAGTGCTAGAGGTGGGAGGCACACTGAAGCTTTCTTT. Its protein product is CSARGGRHTEAFF.

The chain carries TRBV7-9 and TRBJ2-1; 9 bases match TRBD1. The J call is in doubt because the DNA end fits TRBJ2-7 better. This CDR3 contains 14 residues. The germline gives CDR1 SEHNR, CDR2 FQNEAQ (reference sequence). The CDR3 reads CASSPRTGDNEQYF. The CDR3 region has the DNA TGTGCCAGCAGCCCGAGGACAGGGGACAATGAGCAGTACTTC.

This clonotype was recorded many times. The rearrangement joins TRBV12-5 to TRBJ1-1, with TRBD1 as a possible D gene (5 bases). The germline CDR1 and CDR2 sequences are LGHNT and FRNRAP. The CDR3 is 17 residues long. The ends were cut back, 7 bases at V and 1 base at J, with 22 bases in the middle. The chain's CDR3 is CASASFPLGASNTEAFF. DNA of the CDR3: TGTGCTAGTGCTTCCTTCCCCCTCGGGGCCTCGAACACTGAAGCTTTCTTT.

At least ten counts were recorded for this clonotype. The V and J genes are TRBV29-1 and TRBJ1-1, with D unresolved. Germline V gene sequence: CDR1 SQVTM, CDR2 ANQGSEA. With 2 bases removed from V and 2 bases from J, the gap between germline ends came to 6 bases. This CDR3 is 12 amino acids long. The DNA of the CDR3 is TGCAGCGTTGAAAAGGTTAACACTGAAGCTTTCTTT. Translating it yields CSVEKVNTEAFF.

This clonotype was seen repeatedly, ten times or more. V gene TRBV10-3 combines with J gene TRBJ2-1; weak D call: TRBD1 (6 bases). The V end lost 6 bases, the J end lost 4 bases, and 16 bases lay between the germline ends. The CDR3 is 15 residues long. The V gene's germline CDR1 is ENHRY and CDR2 SYGVKD. CDR3 sequence (DNA): TGTGCCATCAGCTCCGGACAGCTGAATTACAATGAGCAGTTCTTC. Translated: CAISSGQLNYNEQFF.

The sample holds many counts of this clonotype. Here the CDR3 reads CASSFPQGREQFF. The CDR3 DNA reads TGTGCCAGCAGCTTTCCTCAGGGGCGGGAGCAGTTCTTC. V is TRBV7-9 and J is TRBJ2-1; TRBD1 is a possible D gene (6 bases). This CDR3 spans 13 amino acids. Germline loops: CDR1 SEHNR, CDR2 FQNEAQ (reference sequence). The V gene lost 3 bases and the J gene lost 10 bases, with 13 bases spanning the gap.

This clonotype was seen repeatedly, ten times or more. The chain combines TRBV12-3 or TRBV12-4 with TRBJ2-1, with TRBD2 matching 7 bases. The J segment lost 7 bases and the V segment lost 6 bases, leaving 3 bases of the junction unmatched. The CDR3 consists of 12 residues. The CDR3 DNA follows: TGTGCCAGCAGCCGCGGGGGAAATGAGCAGTTCTTC. Amino acid sequence: CASSRGGNEQFF.